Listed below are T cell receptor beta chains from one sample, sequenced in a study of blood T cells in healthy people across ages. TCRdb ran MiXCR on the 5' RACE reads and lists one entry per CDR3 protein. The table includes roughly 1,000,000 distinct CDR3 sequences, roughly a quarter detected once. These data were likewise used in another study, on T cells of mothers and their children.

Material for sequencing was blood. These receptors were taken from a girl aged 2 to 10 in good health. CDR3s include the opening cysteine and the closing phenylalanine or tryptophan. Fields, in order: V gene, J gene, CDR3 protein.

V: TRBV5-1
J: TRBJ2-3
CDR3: CASRSGQGIDTQYF

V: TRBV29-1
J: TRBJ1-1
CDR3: CSVDPGGRTEAFF

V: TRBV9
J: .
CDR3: CASSVVVPLRARSPNEQYF

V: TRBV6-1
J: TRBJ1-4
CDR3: CASSETQGGGEKLFF

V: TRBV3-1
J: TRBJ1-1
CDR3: CASSQDARVGGEAFF

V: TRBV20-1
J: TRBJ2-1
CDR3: CSANSELSTIITTGYNEQFF

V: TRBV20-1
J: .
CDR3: CSASPYQGLNEQFF

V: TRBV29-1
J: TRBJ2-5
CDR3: CSVEGLGGQETQYF

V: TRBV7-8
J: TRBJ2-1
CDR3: CASSLLDFGSGGLNEQFF

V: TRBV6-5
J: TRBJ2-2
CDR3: CASKQGGDTGELFF

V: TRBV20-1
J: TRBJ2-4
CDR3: CSAPNSVLGAKNIQYF

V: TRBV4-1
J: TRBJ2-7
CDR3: CASSQGRGGGYEQYF

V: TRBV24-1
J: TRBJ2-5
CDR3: CATSAGGSLETQYF

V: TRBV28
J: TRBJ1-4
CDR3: CASTSPGPNNMLFF

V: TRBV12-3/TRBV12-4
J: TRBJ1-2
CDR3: CASSLLGKGYGYTF

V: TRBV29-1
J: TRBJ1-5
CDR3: CSVPSGAGGQPQHF

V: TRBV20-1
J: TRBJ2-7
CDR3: CSVTGPGQSSYEQYF

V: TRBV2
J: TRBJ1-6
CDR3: CASSQGRERSPLHF

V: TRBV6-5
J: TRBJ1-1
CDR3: CASSYSAGYDEAFF

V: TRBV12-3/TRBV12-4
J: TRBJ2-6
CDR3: CASAPSGVSGANVLTF

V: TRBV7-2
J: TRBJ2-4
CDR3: CASSLRGGNIQYF

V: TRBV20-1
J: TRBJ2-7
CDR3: CSARKQNSYEQYF

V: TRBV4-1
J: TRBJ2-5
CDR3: CASSQDVGRDGETQYF

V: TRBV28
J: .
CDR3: CASTSGRADNEQFF

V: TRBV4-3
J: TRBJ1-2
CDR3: CASSHGSGAGYGYTF

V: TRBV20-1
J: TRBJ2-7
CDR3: CSAASGYSYEQYF

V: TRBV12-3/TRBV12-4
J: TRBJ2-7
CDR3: CASSFLYREYEQYF

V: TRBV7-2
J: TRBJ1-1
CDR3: CASSSIFQLNTEAFF

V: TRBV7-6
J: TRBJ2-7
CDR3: CASSFSNLQQGEQYF

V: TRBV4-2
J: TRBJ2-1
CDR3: CASSELAGNEQFF

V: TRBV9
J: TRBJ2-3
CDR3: CASSVDLAVTDTQYF

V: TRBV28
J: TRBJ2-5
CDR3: CASTTSAQETQYF

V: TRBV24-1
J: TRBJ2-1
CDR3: CATSDLWGIHNEQFF

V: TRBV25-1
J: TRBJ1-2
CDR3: CASSERYSYGYTF

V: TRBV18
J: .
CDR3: CASSPPSGETQYF

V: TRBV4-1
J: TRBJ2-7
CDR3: CASSQDRTSSYEQYF

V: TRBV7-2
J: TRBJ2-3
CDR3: CASSFRRAPSTDTQYF

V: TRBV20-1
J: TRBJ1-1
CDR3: CSASWQGDTEAFF

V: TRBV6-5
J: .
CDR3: CASSLTGIDEQYF

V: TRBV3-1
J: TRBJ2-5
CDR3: CASSHYLGETQYF

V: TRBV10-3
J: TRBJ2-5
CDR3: CATMQGEETQYF

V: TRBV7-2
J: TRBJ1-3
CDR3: CASSFRVEASGNTIYF

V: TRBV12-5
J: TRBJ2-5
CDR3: CASVSDNQETQYF

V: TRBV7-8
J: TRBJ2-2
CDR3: CASSRLEGRGTGELFF

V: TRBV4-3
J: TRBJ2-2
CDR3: CASSQERLLAGDTGELFF

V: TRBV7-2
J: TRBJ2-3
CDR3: CASSFFLEGAEDTQYF

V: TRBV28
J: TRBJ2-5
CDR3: CASGYQTQYF

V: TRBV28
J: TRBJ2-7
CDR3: CASSLRTGYWEQYF

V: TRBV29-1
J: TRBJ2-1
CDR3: CSATEGGTVKGQFF

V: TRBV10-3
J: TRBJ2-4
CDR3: CAISEKGLPFRAKNIQYF

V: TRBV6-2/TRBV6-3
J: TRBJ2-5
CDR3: CASTIGPQETQYF

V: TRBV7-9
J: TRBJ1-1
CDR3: CASSRATEAFF

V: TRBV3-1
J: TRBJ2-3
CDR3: CASSHIRAQETDTQYF

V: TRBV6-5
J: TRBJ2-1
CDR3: CASSSPSGRARNEQFF

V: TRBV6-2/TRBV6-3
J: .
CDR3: CASKTRRGLDNEQFF